One sample yielded the 23 T cell receptor beta chains listed below, sequenced in a study of human versus mouse CDR3 diversity and MHC coevolution. The protocol was immunoSEQ multiplex PCR, while the TCRdb copy is restricted to in-frame clones and leaves out a portion. The sample includes about 77,000 clones, about nine tenths of them seen just once. Source material: naive CD4+ T cells from blood. The subset was: CD45RO-negative CD62L-positive naive CD4 T cells. Receptor source: a person between 25 and 75 years old in good health.

The chain combines TRBV7-3 with TRBJ2-1, with 8 bases that match TRBD2. In germline, CDR1 is SGHTA, CDR2 FQGTGA. V was pared by 6 bases and J by 7 bases, with 8 bases of the junction left unmatched. There are 14 residues in the CDR3. DNA for the CDR3: TGTGCCAGCAGTATTGGTGGCGGGGGGAATGAGCAGTTCTTC. It translates to CASSIGGGGNEQFF.

The chain couples TRBV6-1 to TRBJ2-7; 7 bases line up with TRBD1. Per the germline V gene, CDR1 is MNHNS and CDR2 is SASEGT. The ends lost 2 bases at V and 12 bases at J; junction bases unmatched: 10. This CDR3 has 13 amino acids. Written as DNA, the CDR3 is TGTGCCAGCAGTGAAACAGGGGTCACAGCTCCGTACTTC. Translating it yields CASSETGVTAPYF.

V and J are TRBV13 and TRBJ2-2; D gene ambiguous. The germline CDR1 and CDR2 sequences are PRHDT and FYEKMQ (reference sequence). V was pared by 5 bases and J by 4 bases, with 11 bases between. There are 14 residues in the CDR3. DNA of the CDR3: TGTGCCAGCAGCACTCGGAGCCCCACCGGGGAGCTGTTTTTT. Translating it yields CASSTRSPTGELFF. Filled out from reference TRBV13 and TRBJ2-2, the complete variable domain reads AAGVIQSPRHLIKEKRETATLKCYPIPRHDTVYWYQQGPGQDPQFLISFYEKMQSDKGSIPDRFSAQQFSDYHSELNMSSLELGDSALYFCASSTRSPTGELFFGEGSRLTVL.

The gene calls are TRBV7-9 and TRBJ2-7; 8 bases line up with TRBD1. Germline V gene data show CDR1 as SEHNR and CDR2 as FQNEAQ (reference sequence). The ends lost 5 bases at V and 2 bases at J; junction bases unmatched: 5. The CDR3 runs 14 residues. The CDR3 bases are TGTGCCAGCAGCCTGGGACAGGTGGCCTACGAGCAGTACTTC. It encodes CASSLGQVAYEQYF.

V and J are TRBV6-5 and TRBJ1-6; TRBD1 might be the D (5 bases). Per germline, CDR1 MNHEY and CDR2 SVGAGI. The CDR3 has 14 amino acids. V was pared by 2 bases and J by 7 bases, with 9 bases between. The CDR3 here is CASSYRQINSPLHF. The CDR3 DNA reads as TGTGCCAGCAGTTACAGACAGATAAATTCACCCCTCCACTTT.

The chain uses TRBV5-1 and TRBJ2-7; 9 positions match TRBD1. This CDR3 is 16 amino acids long. Germline V CDR1 and CDR2: SGHRS, YFSETQ. With V trimmed by 0 bases and J by 2 bases, 6 bases remained unmatched. The CDR3 nucleotides read TGCGCCAGCAGCTTGGGTGGGACAGGGATCACCTACGAGCAGTACTTC. It translates to CASSLGGTGITYEQYF.

The genes are TRBV27 and TRBJ1-2; weak D call: TRBD1 (6 bases). The length of the CDR3 is 15 residues. Germline assignment: CDR1 MNHEY and CDR2 SMNVEV (reference sequence). Trimming stripped 5 bases from V and 4 bases from J, with 17 bases between. The CDR3 nucleotides are TGTGCCAGCAGTCCCGTGGTGACAGGCCTCTATGGCTACACCTTC. It encodes CASSPVVTGLYGYTF.

V is TRBV6-1 and J is TRBJ1-5; TRBD1 matches at 7 bases. Germline V lookup: CDR1 MNHNS, CDR2 SASEGT. The CDR3 totals 15 residues. Trimming cost V 6 bases and J 3 bases; bases outside gene matches: 8. In nucleotides, the CDR3 is TGTGCCAGCAGCAGAGAACAGGGGCCCAATCAGCCCCAGCATTTT. Amino acids: CASSREQGPNQPQHF.

The chain couples TRBV6-6 to TRBJ2-7; 7 bases match TRBD1. Trimming took 5 bases from V and 1 from J; bases not matched to a gene: 5. CDR3 size: 14 residues. Germline lookup yields CDR1 MNHNY and CDR2 SVGAGI (reference sequence). The CDR3 reads CASSPRTGSYEQYF. The CDR3 DNA reads TGTGCCAGCAGTCCAAGGACAGGATCCTACGAGCAGTACTTC.

This chain joins TRBV19 and TRBJ1-1, with TRBD1 matching over 8 bases. J was trimmed by 1 base and V by 3 bases; bases with no gene match: 4. Germline V gene sequence: CDR1 LNHDA, CDR2 SQIVND (reference sequence). This CDR3 spans 15 amino acids. CDR3 coding DNA: TGTGCCAGTAGTATTTCCGGACAGGGGAACACTGAAGCTTTCTTT. Its translation is CASSISGQGNTEAFF. The full variable domain, with the rest looked up from reference TRBV19 and TRBJ1-1, is DGGITQSPKYLFRKEGQNVTLSCEQNLNHDAMYWYRQDPGQGLRLIYYSQIVNDFQKGDIAEGYSVSREKKESFPLTVTSAQKNPTAFYLCASSISGQGNTEAFFGQGTRLTVV.

The V call is TRBV10-3, the J call TRBJ2-5; a weak D match, TRBD1 (6 bases). Germline CDR1 ENHRY, CDR2 SYGVKD. The V and J ends lost 0 bases and 1 base respectively, with 9 bases between them. This CDR3 contains 15 residues. The CDR3 region has the DNA TGTGCCATCAGTGAGTCGGGGGCAGCCCAAGAGACCCAGTACTTC. Protein: CAISESGAAQETQYF.

The CDR3 is CATLGGFYEQYF. CDR3 nucleotides: TGTGCCACCCTCGGCGGATTCTACGAGCAGTACTTC. V usage is TRBV28 and J usage is TRBJ2-7; no reliable D call. The CDR3 contains 12 residues. CDR1 and CDR2 from the germline V gene are MDHEN and SYDVKM. The V end was cut by 10 bases, the J end by 3 bases, with 13 bases between.

This clone was counted once. The chain is built from TRBV6-1 and TRBJ2-1; TRBD2 matches 11 bases. The CDR3 totals 14 residues. The germline CDR1 and CDR2 sequences are MNHNS and SASEGT. V was pared by 7 bases and J by 4 bases, with 3 bases of the junction left unmatched. In DNA form, the CDR3 reads TGTGCCAGCACCCGACTAGCGGGGTACAATGAGCAGTTCTTC. Its protein is CASTRLAGYNEQFF.

This chain uses TRBV18 with TRBJ2-7, with 9 bases matching TRBD1. This CDR3 spans 18 amino acids. Germline values: CDR1 KGHSH, CDR2 LQKENI. The V segment lost 3 bases and the J segment 4 bases; nucleotides outside the gene matches: 16. The CDR3 DNA is TGTGCCAGCTCACCCTCGACCAAAACAGGGGGCTTTTCGTACGAGCAGTACTTC. Amino acids: CASSPSTKTGGFSYEQYF.

The chain joins TRBV5-1 to TRBJ1-6; tentative D call: TRBD1 (5 bases). Germline CDR1 reads SGHRS; CDR2 reads YFSETQ. The CDR3 is 14 residues long. V lost 4 bases, J lost 8 bases, and 13 bases lay in between. CDR3 DNA: TGCGCCAGCAGCCCCGACAGCCCTTATTCACCCCTCCACTTT. Translating gives CASSPDSPYSPLHF.

The chain couples TRBV13 to TRBJ2-3; the match to TRBD2 covers 9 bases. The ends lost 2 bases at V and 5 bases at J; junction bases unmatched: 8. CDR1 and CDR2 (germline): PRHDT, FYEKMQ (reference sequence). The CDR3 contains 16 residues. The CDR3 region is CASSLRRGGQEDTQYF. In DNA, the CDR3 is TGTGCCAGCAGCTTAAGGCGGGGGGGCCAGGAAGATACGCAGTATTTT.

This clone has only one observation. This chain links TRBV5-1 with TRBJ2-7; D gene unclear. The V gene lost 9 bases and the J gene lost 4 bases, with 20 bases spanning the gap. CDR1 SGHRS and CDR2 YFSETQ come from the germline V gene. CDR3 length equals 14 residues. The CDR3 DNA reads TGCGCCACAGCACTGGAACTATCCTCGTACGAGCAGTACTTC. Its translation: CATALELSSYEQYF.

The chain couples TRBV19 to TRBJ2-2, with 7 bases matching TRBD1. The V gene end was trimmed by 3 bases and the J gene end by 2 bases; junction bases not matched to a gene: 9. The V gene's germline CDR1 is LNHDA and CDR2 SQIVND (reference sequence). This CDR3 is built from 17 residues. As DNA, the CDR3 is TGTGCCAGTAGTATCCGCCTAGGGACAGCTAACACCGGGGAGCTGTTTTTT. Protein sequence: CASSIRLGTANTGELFF.

This rearrangement joins TRBV27 to TRBJ1-2; D is unclear. This CDR3 has 13 residues. V lost 4 bases and J lost 4, with 10 bases in between. Per the germline V gene, CDR1 is MNHEY and CDR2 is SMNVEV (reference sequence). The DNA for the CDR3 is TGTGCCAGCAGTTCCCGATCCGGCTATGGCTACACCTTC. It is translated as CASSSRSGYGYTF.

V and J are TRBV28 and TRBJ2-7; D is unresolved. With 4 bases removed from V and 0 bases from J, the gap between germline ends came to 13 bases. The germline V gene has CDR1 MDHEN and CDR2 SYDVKM. The CDR3 is 15 amino acids. CDR3 protein: CASSSVFSTSYEQYF. CDR3 nucleotide sequence: TGTGCCAGCAGTTCCGTCTTCTCTACCTCCTACGAGCAGTACTTC.

CDR3: CASSPIAGRYTGELFF. The CDR3 coding sequence is TGTGCCAGCTCACCTATAGCAGGGAGGTACACCGGGGAGCTGTTTTTT. The chain joins TRBV18 to TRBJ2-2; tentatively, D is TRBD2 (6 bases). The germline V and J ends were trimmed by 3 bases and 3 bases, with 14 bases remaining between them. There are 16 residues in the CDR3. Germline V gene lookup returns CDR1 KGHSH and CDR2 LQKENI.

CDR3 amino acids: CASFRERGNTEAFF. Written as DNA, the CDR3 is TGTGCCAGTTTCCGGGAGAGGGGAAACACTGAAGCTTTCTTT. The V and J genes are TRBV19 and TRBJ1-1, with a possible D match to TRBD1 (5 bases). CDR1 is LNHDA, CDR2 SQIVND, per germline (reference sequence). The V and J ends lost 8 bases and 2 bases respectively, with 15 bases between them. The CDR3 covers 14 residues.

The genes are TRBV27 and TRBJ1-1; possible D gene TRBD1, 5 bases. Germline V gene data show CDR1 as MNHEY and CDR2 as SMNVEV (reference sequence). Trimming removed 6 bases from V and 7 bases from J, with 18 bases in between. The CDR3 is 14 residues long. The CDR3 DNA sequence: TGTGCCAGCAGAAAAGACTCGCGGGGCTATGAAGCTTTCTTT. The encoded protein is CASRKDSRGYEAFF.